A selection of T cell receptor beta chains follows, all from one sample in a study of T cell repertoires in cytomegalovirus infection. Antigens of these TCRs are unknown. Via MiXCR, TCRdb re-called the reads, giving one row per CDR3 protein. The sample shows around 900,000 distinct CDR3 sequences, about a third of them seen only once. The input for sequencing was cultured CD8+ T cells from PBMCs, taken from culture after CMV antigen stimulation. The receptors were sampled from a human donor in good health (CMV status not recorded). Some clones in this sample may be carry-over from other donors' samples. The CDR3 runs from the conserved cysteine through the conserved F or W. Each record gives: clone size, V gene, D gene, J gene, CDR3 DNA, CDR3 protein. D genes are given only for firm matches. Rows may omit the clone size; those that give it use once, few, many or a size class.

clone_size: NA; v_call: TRBV7-9; d_call: NA; j_call: TRBJ1-2; cdr3_nt: TGTGCCAGCAGCTTAGGGGACGATCTGTTCTATGGCTACACCTTC; cdr3_aa: CASSLGDDLFYGYTF
clone_size: NA; v_call: TRBV19; d_call: NA; j_call: TRBJ1-1; cdr3_nt: TGTGCCAGTAGTATTACGAATATGAACACTGAAGCTTTCTTT; cdr3_aa: CASSITNMNTEAFF
clone_size: NA; v_call: TRBV5-1; d_call: NA; j_call: TRBJ1-6; cdr3_nt: TGCGCCAGCAACTCTGCACTAAGGGCAGCTTCACCCCTCCACTTT; cdr3_aa: CASNSALRAASPLHF
clone_size: once; v_call: TRBV11-2; d_call: NA; j_call: TRBJ2-1; cdr3_nt: TGTGCCAGCAGCCCTAAGCCAGAAATTGAGCAGTTCTTC; cdr3_aa: CASSPKPEIEQFF
clone_size: NA; v_call: TRBV6-2/TRBV6-3; d_call: NA; j_call: TRBJ1-1; cdr3_nt: TGTGCCAGTTTGGATGGGGGCACTGAAGCTTTCTTT; cdr3_aa: CASLDGGTEAFF
clone_size: NA; v_call: TRBV6-1; d_call: NA; j_call: TRBJ2-2; cdr3_nt: TGTGCCAGCAGTGAGCCCCGGGACACGGGCTATGATGGGGAGCTGTTTTTT; cdr3_aa: CASSEPRDTGYDGELFF
clone_size: NA; v_call: TRBV12-3/TRBV12-4; d_call: TRBD2; j_call: TRBJ2-2; cdr3_nt: TGTGCCAGCAGCATTAAAGCGGGGGGCGCGAACACCGGGGAGCTGTTTTTT; cdr3_aa: CASSIKAGGANTGELFF
clone_size: NA; v_call: TRBV28; d_call: TRBD2; j_call: TRBJ2-3; cdr3_nt: TGTGCCAGCACCCCCCGCGGGGGATACACAGATACGCAGTATTTT; cdr3_aa: CASTPRGGYTDTQYF
clone_size: many; v_call: TRBV7-2; d_call: NA; j_call: TRBJ1-2; cdr3_nt: TGTGCCAGCGCAGGATACGGCTACACCTTC; cdr3_aa: CASAGYGYTF
clone_size: many; v_call: TRBV7-6; d_call: TRBD1; j_call: TRBJ2-7; cdr3_nt: TGTGCCAGCAGCTTAACCCGGGACAGACTATACGAGCAGTACTTC; cdr3_aa: CASSLTRDRLYEQYF
clone_size: NA; v_call: TRBV3-1; d_call: TRBD2; j_call: TRBJ2-3; cdr3_nt: TGTGCCAGCAGCCAAGATCTTCTAGCGGGGACATACACAGATACGCAGTATTTT; cdr3_aa: CASSQDLLAGTYTDTQYF
clone_size: NA; v_call: TRBV12-3/TRBV12-4; d_call: NA; j_call: TRBJ1-2; cdr3_nt: TGTGCCAGCAGGACCGCAGGGGCTAACTATGGCTACACCTTC; cdr3_aa: CASRTAGANYGYTF
clone_size: many; v_call: TRBV7-6; d_call: TRBD2; j_call: TRBJ2-5; cdr3_nt: TGTGCCAGCAGCTTTGAGACAGCGGGACTTCAAGAGACCCAGTACTTC; cdr3_aa: CASSFETAGLQETQYF
clone_size: few; v_call: TRBV5-8; d_call: TRBD1; j_call: TRBJ2-1; cdr3_nt: TGTGCCAGCAGCTTGGCCGGGACAGGTCCTGGAGATGAGCAGTTCTTC; cdr3_aa: CASSLAGTGPGDEQFF
clone_size: many; v_call: TRBV7-2; d_call: NA; j_call: TRBJ2-1; cdr3_nt: TGTGCCAGCAGCTTAGCGCATATAACGGGGTCGCACAATGAGCAGTTCTTC; cdr3_aa: CASSLAHITGSHNEQFF
clone_size: NA; v_call: TRBV6-2/TRBV6-3; d_call: NA; j_call: TRBJ2-5; cdr3_nt: TGTGCCAGCATTTCCCGGGGGACCAAGGAGACCCAGTACTTC; cdr3_aa: CASISRGTKETQYF
clone_size: few; v_call: TRBV19; d_call: TRBD1; j_call: TRBJ2-5; cdr3_nt: TGTGCCAGTAGTCTCTCGAGGACAGGGGTCTTCGTTCTTCAAGAGACCCAGTACTTC; cdr3_aa: CASSLSRTGVFVLQETQYF
clone_size: NA; v_call: TRBV6-6; d_call: TRBD1; j_call: TRBJ2-1; cdr3_nt: TGTGCCAGCAGTTACCCAGGGACAGGGAGGGGAGGGGCCTCCTACAATGAGCAGTTCTTC; cdr3_aa: CASSYPGTGRGGASYNEQFF
clone_size: few; v_call: TRBV7-9; d_call: NA; j_call: TRBJ1-5; cdr3_nt: TGTGCCAGCAGCTCCCAAGGGAAGCCCCAGCATTTT; cdr3_aa: CASSSQGKPQHF
clone_size: NA; v_call: TRBV29-1; d_call: TRBD1; j_call: TRBJ1-2; cdr3_nt: TGCAGCGGGCTCGGGACAGGGGCACTTGGCTACACCTTC; cdr3_aa: CSGLGTGALGYTF
clone_size: few; v_call: TRBV27; d_call: NA; j_call: TRBJ2-1; cdr3_nt: TGTGCCAGCAGTTTAAGTTCGGGGCTAAGGCCCTTGGGAAGCTCCTACAATGAGCAGTTCTTC; cdr3_aa: CASSLSSGLRPLGSSYNEQFF
clone_size: NA; v_call: TRBV6-2/TRBV6-3; d_call: TRBD1; j_call: TRBJ1-5; cdr3_nt: TGTGCCAGCAGTACGGGACAGGGGATCAATCAGCCCCAGCATTTT; cdr3_aa: CASSTGQGINQPQHF
clone_size: few; v_call: TRBV7-9; d_call: NA; j_call: TRBJ1-3; cdr3_nt: TGTGCCAGCAGCACCCAGGGAGTAGCTGGAAACACCATATATTTT; cdr3_aa: CASSTQGVAGNTIYF
clone_size: NA; v_call: TRBV12-3/TRBV12-4; d_call: TRBD2; j_call: TRBJ2-7; cdr3_nt: TGTGCCAGCAGCCCCGGGGGGACCCACTCCTACGAGCAGTACTTC; cdr3_aa: CASSPGGTHSYEQYF